The clone carrying this T cell receptor (beta chain) was found a few times. This entry belongs to a study of read filtering for tumor transcriptome and immune sequencing. From approximately 430 ng of RNA, a library with molecular barcoded alpha/delta and beta/gamma adaptors was made. TCRdb re-analysed the reads in MiXCR, keeping a single row per CDR3 protein. The sample consists of around 130,000 distinct CDR3 sequences, approximately 12% of them appearing once. Sample: a population of CD138-negative cells sorted from bone marrow. The TCR was taken from a donor aged 40 or over with multiple myeloma.

CDR3 amino acids: CASSFAGFGETQYF. CDR3 nucleotides: TGTGCCAGCAGTTTCGCGGGATTTGGAGAGACCCAGTACTTC. This chain connects TRBV12-3 or TRBV12-4 to TRBJ2-5, with a tentative D call TRBD2 (6 bases). The V end was cut by 3 bases, the J end by 4 bases, with 12 bases between. This CDR3 region has 14 residues.